Following are 11 T cell receptor beta chains from one sample sequenced in a study of response to subunit inactivated influenza vaccine. Using its own MiXCR run on the RT-PCR reads, TCRdb lists one record per CDR3 protein. This table holds about 700,000 distinct CDR3 sequences, about 15% found once. Sequenced material: PBMCs from blood, taken approximately 15 days before vaccination. Source of these receptors: a man in his fifties or sixties who received an inactivated influenza vaccine.

The sample holds a few counts of this clonotype. V usage is TRBV2 and J usage is TRBJ2-7; 9 bases agree with TRBD1. Germline V gene sequence: CDR1 SNHLY, CDR2 FYNNEI. CDR3 size: 12 residues. The V gene end was trimmed by 11 bases and the J gene end by 3 bases; junction bases not matched to a gene: 5. The CDR3 protein is CAGSTGGYEQYF. The DNA of the CDR3 is TGTGCCGGTTCGACAGGGGGCTACGAGCAGTACTTC.

This clonotype was seen at least ten times. The CDR3 protein is CASSWVGGPDTQYF. The DNA of the CDR3 is TGTGCCAGCAGCTGGGTGGGCGGCCCAGATACGCAGTATTTT. J is TRBJ2-3 and V is TRBV7-2; D is uncertain. Trimming took 4 bases from V and 4 from J, leaving 12 bases between them. The germline gives CDR1 SGHTA, CDR2 FQGNSA. This CDR3 comprises 14 residues. The full variable domain, its missing parts supplied by reference TRBV7-2 and TRBJ2-3, is GAGVSQSPSNKVTEKGKDVELRCDPISGHTALYWYRQSLGQGLEFLIYFQGNSAPDKSGLPSDRFSAERTGGSVSTLTIQRTQQEDSAVYLCASSWVGGPDTQYFGPGTRLTVL.

The chain couples TRBV20-1 to TRBJ2-5, with 7 bases lining up with TRBD1. The ends lost 7 bases at V and 5 bases at J; junction bases unmatched: 7. This CDR3 is built from 12 residues. Looked up from germline, CDR1 is DFQATT and CDR2 is SNEGSKA (reference sequence). For the CDR3, the DNA is TGCAGTGTGAACAGGGGAACGGAGACCCAGTACTTC. Translated: CSVNRGTETQYF.

The chain carries TRBV3-1 and TRBJ2-3; weak D call: TRBD2 (5 bases). The V gene lost 2 bases and the J gene lost 1 base, with 10 bases spanning the gap. Per the germline V gene, CDR1 is LGHDT and CDR2 is YNNKEL (reference sequence). This CDR3 has 15 residues. The CDR3, as DNA: TGTGCCAGCAGCCAATCGCCGCGGGGCACAGATACGCAGTATTTT. This translates into CASSQSPRGTDTQYF.

The V call is TRBV29-1, the J call TRBJ1-3; no reliable D call. Germline CDR1 reads SQVTM; CDR2 reads ANQGSEA. The V gene lost 5 bases and the J gene lost 0 bases, with 8 bases spanning the gap. The CDR3 runs to 13 residues. CDR3 DNA sequence: TGCAGCGTTCAGGTACTCTCTGGAAACACCATATATTTT. It yields the protein CSVQVLSGNTIYF.

This clonotype has at least ten counts. This rearrangement joins TRBV4-2 to TRBJ1-1; D is uncertain. Trimming pared 0 bases from V and 4 bases from J, leaving 15 bases between. The germline V gene has CDR1 LGHNA and CDR2 YNFKEQ. The CDR3 extends over 16 amino acids. CDR3 nucleotide sequence: TGTGCCAGCAGCCAAGAAGCGGGTTCGGGGTCCACTGAAGCTTTCTTT. This encodes CASSQEAGSGSTEAFF.

The chain has TRBV12-3 or TRBV12-4 and TRBJ2-5; 9 nucleotides line up with TRBD2. J was trimmed by 0 bases and V by 6 bases; bases with no gene match: 8. The CDR3 has 16 amino acids. CDR3 nucleotide sequence: TGTGCCAGCAGCCCACGACTAGCGGTGAACCAAGAGACCCAGTACTTC. It is translated as CASSPRLAVNQETQYF.

This clonotype was seen a handful of times. The rearrangement joins TRBV12-3 or TRBV12-4 to TRBJ1-3, with unresolved D. V was clipped by 5 bases and J by 2 bases, with 13 bases between them. The CDR3 contains 15 residues. DNA of the CDR3: TGTGCCAGCAGTAAAAGGCCTCAGGCTGGAAACACCATATATTTT. Its protein product is CASSKRPQAGNTIYF.

This clonotype has a handful of counts. The chain employs TRBV5-5 and TRBJ2-4; 12 positions agree with TRBD2. Trimming at V came to 4 bases and at J to 7 bases, leaving 3 bases not matched to a gene. This CDR3 has 14 amino acids. CDR1 and CDR2 (germline): SGHKS, YYEKEE (reference sequence). CDR3 loop: CASSQTSGGNIQYF. CDR3 nucleotides: TGTGCCAGCAGCCAGACTAGCGGGGGTAACATTCAGTACTTC. Looking up the rest from reference TRBV5-5 and TRBJ2-4 gives the full variable domain: DAGVTQSPTHLIKTRGQQVTLRCSPISGHKSVSWYQQVLGQGPQFIFQYYEKEERGRGNFPDRFSARQFPNYSSELNVNALLLGDSALYLCASSQTSGGNIQYFGAGTRLSVL.

The chain joins TRBV12-3 or TRBV12-4 to TRBJ2-2; 13 bases match TRBD2. The J segment lost 0 bases and the V segment lost 6 bases, leaving 13 bases of the junction unmatched. This CDR3 spans 20 amino acids. In DNA, the CDR3 is TGTGCCAGCAGACCTGGACTAGCGGGGGCCTTTACCTCGAACACCGGGGAGCTGTTTTTT. It yields the protein CASRPGLAGAFTSNTGELFF.

This clonotype appeared a few times. The chain employs TRBV20-1 and TRBJ2-7; unclear D gene. Trimming pared 3 bases from V and 3 bases from J, leaving 15 bases between. Looked up from germline, CDR1 is DFQATT and CDR2 is SNEGSKA (reference sequence). The CDR3 sequence is 14 residues long. The CDR3 sequence: CSASPPTEIYEQYF. CDR3 nucleotide sequence: TGCAGTGCTAGTCCCCCGACCGAGATCTACGAGCAGTACTTC.